This TCR beta chain was captured by sequencing in a study of neoadjuvant nivolumab and ipilimumab in lung cancer. Study outcomes and limitations: Resected tumors had greater TCR richness and clonality than uninvolved lung. TCR clonality did not significantly correlate with pathologic tumor regression.

The CDR3 is 13 residues long. With 4 bases clipped from V and 6 bases from J, the junction kept 3 bases outside the gene matches. In germline, CDR1 is SNHLY, CDR2 FYNNEI. Sequencing was performed with immunoSEQ multiplex PCR; in TCRdb, only in-frame clones are kept and a portion is missing. Of 30,000 or so clones in the sample, about 92% were seen once. Regarding this clone: Its antigen is not identified.

This material consisted of peripheral blood, taken after neoadjuvant nivolumab, alone or with ipilimumab, at or shortly before surgery. V and J are TRBV2 and TRBJ2-1; the match to TRBD2 covers 7 bases. This sequence was found in an adult with non-small cell lung cancer. CDR3 in DNA: TGTGCCAGCAGTGTGCGGGAGCGCAATGAGCAGTTCTTC. Amino acids: CASSVRERNEQFF.